The 17 T cell receptor beta chains below all came from one sample that was sequenced in a study of patients and donors after allogeneic stem cell transplantation. TCRdb analysed the RT-PCR reads with MiXCR anew, one entry per CDR3 protein. The data show about a million distinct CDR3 sequences, with approximately 18% seen just once and 5% to 6.5% held by the top ten. Input material: blood, either unsorted or a sorted T cell fraction (not recorded which). The receptors stem from a human donor who was either an allogeneic HSCT recipient or a stem cell or donor lymphocyte infusion donor (not recorded which). It is not recorded whose cells these are; they may come from a transplant donor.

The chain is built from TRBV13 and TRBJ2-7, with D possibly TRBD2 on 6 matching bases. V was trimmed by 1 base and J by 2 bases, leaving 15 bases between them. The CDR3 contains 16 residues. Germline-derived CDR1 and CDR2 are PRHDT and FYEKMQ (reference sequence). CDR3 amino acids: CASSLAGGRAPYEQYF. In DNA, the CDR3 is TGTGCCAGCAGCTTAGCCGGGGGACGGGCCCCCTACGAGCAGTACTTC.

J is TRBJ2-3 and V is TRBV7-2; D might be TRBD2 (7 bases). The CDR3 is 15 residues long. Trimming stripped 3 bases from V and 5 bases from J, with 15 bases between. Germline CDR1 SGHTA, CDR2 FQGNSA. For the CDR3, the DNA is TGTGCCAGCAGCTTGTGGGGGGGCCGGGGAGATACGCAGTATTTT. Its protein product is CASSLWGGRGDTQYF.

This chain joins TRBV4-3 and TRBJ1-5; D uncertain. Germline CDR1 LGHNA, CDR2 YSLEER. The V end was cut by 2 bases, the J end by 2 bases, with 10 bases between. There are 15 residues in the CDR3. CDR3: CASSQFEGGNQPQHF. In DNA form, the CDR3 reads TGCGCCAGCAGCCAATTTGAGGGTGGCAATCAGCCCCAGCATTTT.

This chain connects TRBV24-1 to TRBJ2-3, with D perhaps assigned TRBD1 or TRBD2 (5 bases each). Looked up from germline, CDR1 is KGHDR and CDR2 is SFDVKD. The CDR3 is made up of 15 amino acids. Trimming left V 4 bases short and J 2 bases short, with 12 bases between. This CDR3 is CATSEGGTLTDTQYF. CDR3 in DNA: TGTGCCACCAGTGAAGGTGGGACCCTCACAGATACGCAGTATTTT.

The DNA of the CDR3 is TGTGCCAGCTCACCTGCCGCGGGAGTTTTCACAGATACGCAGTATTTT. Protein sequence: CASSPAAGVFTDTQYF. The chain is built from TRBV18 and TRBJ2-3, with 7 bases lining up with TRBD2. CDR3 length: 16 amino acids. Germline V gene lookup returns CDR1 KGHSH and CDR2 LQKENI. With V trimmed by 3 bases and J by 2 bases, 8 bases remained unmatched. The full variable domain, rest sourced from reference TRBV18 and TRBJ2-3, is NAGVMQNPRHLVRRRGQEARLRCSPMKGHSHVYWYRQLPEEGLKFMVYLQKENIIDESGMPKERFSAEFPKEGPSILRIQQVVRGDSAAYFCASSPAAGVFTDTQYFGPGTRLTVL.

The rearrangement joins TRBV27 to TRBJ1-1, with 7 bases identical to TRBD1. Germline V CDR1 and CDR2: MNHEY, SMNVEV (reference sequence). This CDR3 region has 15 residues. Trimming at V came to 10 bases and at J to 1 base, leaving 12 bases not matched to a gene. CDR3 coding DNA: TGTGCCACCAGGGGGGGGAGAGGATGGAACACTGAAGCTTTCTTT. It yields the protein CATRGGRGWNTEAFF.

The gene calls are TRBV20-1 and TRBJ2-7; the D gene is possibly TRBD1 (5 bases). V dropped 0 bases and J dropped 0 bases, with 15 bases sitting between them. CDR3 length equals 16 residues. Germline V CDR1 and CDR2: DFQATT, SNEGSKA (reference sequence). The CDR3 DNA reads TGCAGTGCTAGAGATCTTCAGGGTCAGAGCTCCTACGAGCAGTACTTC. Encoded protein: CSARDLQGQSSYEQYF.

V usage is TRBV4-3 and J usage is TRBJ1-1, with 8 nucleotides matching TRBD1. The CDR3 totals 15 residues. Unmatched junction bases numbered 5, after V lost 0 bases and J lost 5 bases. Germline V lookup: CDR1 LGHNA, CDR2 YSLEER. The CDR3 region has the DNA TGCGCCAGCAGCCAAGAAGCAGGGGGCTGGACTGAAGCTTTCTTT. As protein: CASSQEAGGWTEAFF.

Here the CDR3 reads CASSYELAGTGELFF. The CDR3 DNA follows: TGTGCCAGCAGTTACGAGCTAGCAGGCACCGGGGAGCTGTTTTTT. The rearrangement joins TRBV6-2 or TRBV6-3 to TRBJ2-2; maybe TRBD2 (5 bases). Germline lookup yields CDR1 MNHEY and CDR2 SVGEGT. The CDR3 runs 15 residues. V lost 2 bases and J 4 bases, leaving 11 bases between the germline ends.

The chain recombines TRBV9 with TRBJ1-2; the D gene is possibly TRBD1 (5 bases). Germline values: CDR1 SGDLS, CDR2 YYNGEE. This CDR3 has 12 amino acids. V dropped 6 bases and J dropped 4 bases, with 10 bases sitting between them. DNA of the CDR3: TGTGCCAGCACAATGGGGACCTATGGCTACACCTTC. Amino acids: CASTMGTYGYTF. The variable domain in full, with the rest retrieved from reference TRBV9 and TRBJ1-2, is DSGVTQTPKHLITATGQRVTLRCSPRSGDLSVYWYQQSLDQGLQFLIQYYNGEERAKGNILERFSAQQFPDLHSELNLSSLELGDSALYFCASTMGTYGYTFGSGTRLTVV.

The rearrangement uses TRBV5-1 and TRBJ1-2, with 10 bases that match TRBD1. Germline trimming cut 4 bases from V and 4 bases from J; bases unmatched to any gene: 7. There are 15 residues in the CDR3. The germline V gene has CDR1 SGHRS and CDR2 YFSETQ. CDR3 sequence (DNA): TGCGCCAGCAGCGCAAGACAGGGGGCGGGCTATGGCTACACCTTC. This gives the protein CASSARQGAGYGYTF.

This clonotype was seen more than once but under ten times. The gene calls are TRBV20-1 and TRBJ1-1; 12 nucleotides match TRBD1. V trimming: 6 bases; J trimming: 7 bases; junction bases outside the gene matches: 9. The germline V gene encodes CDR1 DFQATT and CDR2 SNEGSKA (reference sequence). This CDR3 region has 14 residues. Here the CDR3 DNA reads TGCAGTGCGAGGGGGGACAGGGGGCAGGTTGAAGCTTTCTTT. Its protein product is CSARGDRGQVEAFF.

This clonotype has just one count. This chain connects TRBV20-1 to TRBJ2-3; no definite D call. Trimming took off 4 bases at V and 4 bases at J, with 3 bases between the two ends. The CDR3 length is 10 residues. CDR1 and CDR2 from the germline V gene are DFQATT and SNEGSKA (reference sequence). Here the CDR3 reads CSAKSDTQYF. The CDR3 nucleotides are TGCAGTGCTAAGTCAGATACGCAGTATTTT.

This clonotype was counted only a few times. CDR3 residues: CASSPGLAGLKRTGELFF. The CDR3 DNA reads as TGTGCCAGCAGCCCAGGACTAGCGGGACTCAAACGCACCGGGGAGCTGTTTTTT. V is TRBV5-6 and J is TRBJ2-2, with 12 positions matching TRBD2. The CDR3 has 18 residues. Germline V lookup: CDR1 SGHDT, CDR2 YYEEEE. Trimming removed 4 bases from V and 4 bases from J; junction bases left unmatched: 11.

This clonotype was found many times. This sequence joins TRBV20-1 and TRBJ1-1; 9 bases are a match to TRBD1. V shed 6 bases and J 5 bases; nucleotides not matched to a gene: 13. The V gene's germline CDR1 is DFQATT and CDR2 SNEGSKA (reference sequence). CDR3 length: 15 amino acids. The CDR3 loop reads CSANTPGQGRTEAFF. The CDR3 DNA sequence: TGCAGTGCCAACACTCCTGGACAGGGGCGGACTGAAGCTTTCTTT.

This sequence joins TRBV13 and TRBJ2-5, with 14 bases identical to TRBD2. Germline lookup yields CDR1 PRHDT and CDR2 FYEKMQ (reference sequence). Trimming cost V 2 bases and J 4 bases; bases outside gene matches: 12. The CDR3 loop spans 19 amino acids. CDR3 loop: CASSLTRLAGGRLGETQYF. The CDR3 region has the DNA TGTGCCAGCAGCTTAACCCGACTAGCGGGAGGGAGACTGGGAGAGACCCAGTACTTC.

This clonotype turned up a few times. CDR3 region: CASSLASGGLYEQFF. DNA for the CDR3: TGCGCCAGCAGCTTGGCCTCGGGGGGGCTTTATGAGCAGTTCTTC. This chain uses TRBV5-1 with TRBJ2-1; 8 bases fit TRBD2. The germline V gene encodes CDR1 SGHRS and CDR2 YFSETQ. V dropped 0 bases and J dropped 8; count of bases not matched to a gene: 7. This CDR3 comprises 15 residues.